This record covers a single T cell receptor (beta chain). Its antigen is unknown. Per-base quality was not reported, and no clone a single base away is much larger than it. To sequence the TCRbeta CDR3 region, genomic DNA was isolated from the sorted cells. TCRbeta CDR3 regions were sequenced using the immunoSEQ Assay. TCRdb took over this immuneACCESS table, retaining in-frame rearrangements with V and J assigned. Such tables are incomplete; in checked studies, under half of the missing clones stem from an unresolved V gene, and the remainder is unexplained. The table for this sample lists about 77,000 clones; around four fifths of them were counted only once. The ten largest account for less than 0.85% of the sample. Taken from cysteine to phenylalanine, the CDR3 has 13 residues. The read is trimmed to its CDR3 DNA, 39 bases read in frame from base 1. From V the trimming removes 6 bases and from J it removes 0 bases, while the gene matches leave 2 bases of the junction unaccounted for. CDR1 and CDR2 were assigned from the germline V gene (reference sequence) as LNHNV and YYDKDF.

This entry comes from a study of OX40 agonist ivuxolimab in advanced cancers. About the full investigation: Ivuxolimab, which targeted the costimulatory receptor OX40 (CD134), was an agonistic, fully human IgG2 monoclonal antibody. Intravenous ivuxolimab was administered to patients every 2 weeks at six dose levels: 0.01, 0.1, 0.3, 1.5, 3 and 10 mg/kg. Of the approximately 54 dose-escalation patients, hepatocellular carcinoma was present in some 19, melanoma in roughly 15, renal cell carcinoma in 9 and head and neck cancer in 9. In the dose-escalation cohort, around 80% of patients were male, and the mean age was approximately 60 years with a range of roughly 20 to 79. Patients were allowed to have had prior anti-PD-1, anti-PD-L1 or anti-CTLA-4 therapy, and around two fifths of the dose-escalation patients had been treated with checkpoint inhibitors. Partial responses occurred in three dose-escalation patients, of whom one had hepatocellular carcinoma and two had cutaneous melanoma. Peripheral TCRbeta sequencing aimed to test whether ivuxolimab altered TCR sequence diversity and caused clonal T-cell expansion. The paper describes the monotherapy dose-escalation part (N of about 54 patients) of the phase I trial of ivuxolimab. General findings and caveats noted by the study authors: Low levels of normalized T-cell clonal expansion were also seen in some nonresponding patients. In partial responders in the 0.1-3.0 mg/kg groups, normalized peripheral clonal expansion was found to be among the lowest, especially among CD8+ T cells. At doses of 0.1 to 3.0 mg/kg, clonal expansion of both CD4+ and CD8+ blood T cells was observed from baseline to week 6. Antigen specificity was not determined for the clonally expanded peripheral T cells. After ivuxolimab, more expanded clones were found on average in CD8+ T cells than in CD4+ T cells.

The trial excluded patients who had a history of autoimmune disease or were on systemic immunosuppression. Peripheral blood for TCR sequencing was drawn from every dose cohort at baseline, at cycle 4 day 1 and at cycle 7 day 1. Samples came from an open-label, multicenter, first-in-human phase I dose-escalation trial of ivuxolimab. Adults with locally advanced or metastatic melanoma, renal cell carcinoma, hepatocellular carcinoma or head and neck squamous cell carcinoma were enrolled in the trial. CD4+ and CD8+ T cells were sorted separately from peripheral blood before TCR sequencing. The chain uses TRBV15 and TRBJ2-7; the junction holds 7 bases that match TRBD1. The clonotype originates from an adult with an advanced solid tumor such as melanoma, head and neck, liver or kidney cancer. The specimen was CD4+ or CD8+ T cells sorted from blood, collected in a trial of the OX40 agonist ivuxolimab. The CDR3: CATRDRISYEQYF. The nucleotide sequence reads as follows: TGTGCCACCAGGGACAGGATCTCCTACGAGCAGTACTTC.